Each of the 12 T cell receptor beta chains below was sequenced from the same sample in a study of T-cell memory formation after mild COVID-19. Via MiXCR, TCRdb re-called the 5' RACE reads, giving one row per CDR3 protein. The sample lists fewer than 700,000 distinct CDR3 sequences, 18% occurring once. The sample was PBMCs or a T cell subset sorted from them (not recorded which). The receptors shown here come from an adult woman who had mild COVID-19 (a few samples of this study predate the infection). Cell type and time point are not known.

The chain carries TRBV5-1 and TRBJ2-3; D is ambiguous. V was shortened by 4 bases and J by 3 bases, with 12 bases between the two germline ends. CDR1 is SGHRS and CDR2 is YFSETQ in the germline V gene. This CDR3 spans 14 amino acids. This CDR3 reads CASSRTTKTDTQYF. In DNA, the CDR3 is TGCGCCAGCAGCCGGACCACAAAAACAGATACGCAGTATTTT.

The chain carries TRBV10-3 and TRBJ1-1; TRBD1 matches at 7 bases. Germline CDR1 is ENHRY and CDR2 is SYGVKD. J was trimmed by 8 bases and V by 3 bases; bases with no gene match: 9. The CDR3 length is 14 residues. In DNA form, the CDR3 reads TGTGCCATCAGTGAACGGGACAGCCGAACCGAAGCTTTCTTT. Translated: CAISERDSRTEAFF.

In its sample, this clonotype was seen a few times. The chain is built from TRBV6-5 and TRBJ2-3, with D uncertain. V was pared by 0 bases and J by 6 bases, with 10 bases between. Germline loops: CDR1 MNHEY, CDR2 SVGAGI. There are 14 residues in the CDR3. CDR3 region: CASSYSVRVDTQYF. CDR3 bases: TGTGCCAGCAGTTACTCGGTACGGGTCGATACGCAGTATTTT.

This clonotype has a handful of counts. Here the CDR3 DNA reads TGTGCCAGCAGCTTAGGACAGGGAAGTGAAAAACTGTTTTTT. Protein: CASSLGQGSEKLFF. The V and J genes are TRBV11-2 and TRBJ1-4; TRBD1 matches at 7 bases. Germline CDR1 SGHAT, CDR2 FQNNGV. V lost 1 base to trimming and J lost 7 bases; unmatched junction nucleotides: 3. This CDR3 has 14 residues. The full variable domain, completed using reference TRBV11-2 and TRBJ1-4, is EAGVAQSPRYKIIEKRQSVAFWCNPISGHATLYWYQQILGQGPKLLIQFQNNGVVDDSQLPKDRFSAERLKGVDSTLKIQPAKLEDSAVYLCASSLGQGSEKLFFGSGTQLSVL.

This clonotype was seen a few times. The DNA for the CDR3 is TGTGCCAGCTCACCAAAACTCCTCAGTGGTCCGGGGACCCAGTACTTC. This codes for CASSPKLLSGPGTQYF. The rearrangement joins TRBV18 to TRBJ2-5; D gene ambiguous. This CDR3 has 16 residues. CDR1 is KGHSH and CDR2 is LQKENI in the germline V gene. V lost 2 bases and J 7 bases, leaving 20 bases between the germline ends.

This clonotype was seen only a few times. The chain has TRBV6-6 and TRBJ2-3, with D perhaps given as TRBD1 or TRBD2 (5 bases each). Trimming cost V 6 bases and J 4 bases, with 14 bases left between them. Germline V gives CDR1 MNHNY, CDR2 SVGAGI (reference sequence). The CDR3 totals 14 residues. CDR3 sequence: CASSHTGRADTQYF. DNA of the CDR3: TGTGCCAGCAGCCATACGGGACGGGCAGATACGCAGTATTTT.

This clonotype occurred a few times. The chain recombines TRBV7-9 with TRBJ1-1; D might be TRBD1 (6 bases). CDR3 length: 16 residues. V shed 4 bases and J shed 7 bases, with 22 bases lying between them. CDR1 is SEHNR and CDR2 is FQNEAQ in the germline V gene (reference sequence). The CDR3 region has the DNA TGTGCCAGCAGCTCCCTGCCCGGGACACCCCCAATTGAAGCTTTCTTT. It specifies CASSSLPGTPPIEAFF.

The V call is TRBV18, the J call TRBJ1-2; no definite D call. V was trimmed by 3 bases and J by 4 bases, leaving 12 bases between them. Germline V CDR1 and CDR2: KGHSH, LQKENI. This CDR3 has 14 residues. This chain's CDR3 is CASSPSGDPYGYTF. The DNA of the CDR3 is TGTGCCAGCTCACCGTCCGGGGATCCCTATGGCTACACCTTC.

The CDR3, as DNA: TGTGCCACCAGTGGCAGGGACGCGTATCAGCCCCAGCATTTT. Its translation is CATSGRDAYQPQHF. The chain uses TRBV24-1 and TRBJ1-5; TRBD1 might be the D (5 bases). Deletions cut 5 bases from V and 5 bases from J, with 12 bases between. Per the germline V gene, CDR1 is KGHDR and CDR2 is SFDVKD. The CDR3 totals 14 residues.

This chain connects TRBV7-9 to TRBJ2-3, with D perhaps assigned TRBD1 or TRBD2 (5 bases each). Trimming took off 7 bases at V and 4 bases at J, with 15 bases between the two ends. The germline gives CDR1 SEHNR, CDR2 FQNEAQ (reference sequence). CDR3 length equals 14 residues. Here the CDR3 reads CASTELGVPDTQYF. CDR3 bases: TGTGCCAGCACCGAATTGGGGGTTCCAGATACGCAGTATTTT.

The chain joins TRBV7-6 to TRBJ2-1; TRBD1 is a possible D gene (6 bases). This CDR3 has 16 residues. Germline assignment: CDR1 SGHVS and CDR2 FNYEAQ. With 4 bases removed from V and 5 bases from J, the gap between germline ends came to 18 bases. The CDR3 protein is CASSSTTGPADNEQFF. In DNA, the CDR3 is TGTGCCAGCAGCTCGACGACAGGCCCCGCAGACAATGAGCAGTTCTTC.

This chain links TRBV4-3 with TRBJ2-5; D tentatively fits TRBD1 or TRBD2 (6 bases each). The length of the CDR3 is 15 residues. The germline V and J ends were trimmed by 0 bases and 5 bases, with 13 bases remaining between them. Germline lookup yields CDR1 LGHNA and CDR2 YSLEER. For the CDR3, the DNA is TGCGCCAGCAGCCAAGATTACGGGGGCGGCGAGACCCAGTACTTC. Its protein is CASSQDYGGGETQYF.